One sample yielded the 15 T cell receptor beta chains listed below, sequenced in a study of blood T cell repertoires in COVID-19. Sequencing used immunoSEQ multiplex PCR; TCRdb keeps in-frame clones, though not all of them. The sample contains 300,000 to 350,000 clones, over 75% of which appear only once. Material for sequencing was peripheral blood. The origin of the receptors is a woman in her thirties with COVID-19, enrolled during active disease.

V is TRBV29-1 and J is TRBJ1-1; possible D gene TRBD1, 6 bases. CDR1 SQVTM and CDR2 ANQGSEA come from the germline V gene. The germline V and J ends were trimmed by 7 bases and 5 bases, with 20 bases remaining between them. The CDR3 runs 14 residues. CDR3 sequence (DNA): TGCAGCGCGGCGGGATTGGGGGCAAGAACTGAAGCTTTCTTT. This translates into CSAAGLGARTEAFF.

The chain uses TRBV2 and TRBJ2-1; D is perhaps TRBD1 (5 bases). V lost 3 bases and J 15 bases, leaving 12 bases between the germline ends. The CDR3 runs to 11 residues. CDR1 SNHLY and CDR2 FYNNEI come from the germline V gene. The CDR3: CASSEDNFPFF. CDR3 in DNA: TGTGCCAGCAGTGAGGACAATTTTCCGTTCTTC.

V is TRBV7-2 and J is TRBJ2-1, with D possibly being TRBD2 (5 bases). The CDR3 covers 13 residues. V was cut by 1 base and J by 7 bases, with 8 bases left in between. Per the germline V gene, CDR1 is SGHTA and CDR2 is FQGNSA. Here the CDR3 DNA reads TGTGCCAGCAGCTTAGTTGGAGGAAATGAGCAGTTCTTC. Translated, it gives CASSLVGGNEQFF.

The rearrangement joins TRBV7-2 to TRBJ1-4; 8 bases align to TRBD1. Germline V lookup: CDR1 SGHTA, CDR2 FQGNSA. The V segment lost 2 bases and the J segment 4 bases; nucleotides outside the gene matches: 12. The CDR3 is 18 residues long. In DNA, the CDR3 is TGTGCCAGCAGCTTACACCCCCCGATGACAGGGGTTAATGAAAAACTGTTTTTT. As protein: CASSLHPPMTGVNEKLFF.

This clone was detected only once. The chain links TRBV19 to TRBJ2-3; 7 nucleotides align to TRBD1. Losses at the gene ends were 6 bases for V and 0 bases for J; bases not matched to a gene: 3. This CDR3 has 14 residues. Germline assignment: CDR1 LNHDA and CDR2 SQIVND (reference sequence). The CDR3 reads CASRDRSSTDTQYF. CDR3 nucleotide sequence: TGTGCCAGTAGGGACAGGTCTAGCACAGATACGCAGTATTTT.

The rearrangement joins TRBV6-6 to TRBJ2-1; TRBD2 aligns across 9 bases. Looked up from germline, CDR1 is MNHNY and CDR2 is SVGAGI (reference sequence). The CDR3 runs to 17 residues. After removal of 5 bases from V and 7 bases from J, the junction contained 15 bases not matched to a gene. The CDR3 DNA reads TGTGCCAGCAGTCAAATCTCTCTAGCGGGAAAAATGAATGAGCAGTTCTTC. Its protein is CASSQISLAGKMNEQFF.

This clone was observed once. V is TRBV2 and J is TRBJ2-6, with D tentatively TRBD2 (5 bases). With 7 bases removed from V and 3 bases from J, the gap between germline ends came to 19 bases. Germline CDR1 and CDR2: SNHLY and FYNNEI. The CDR3 extends over 17 amino acids. DNA for the CDR3: TGTGCCAGCATCGCGGGCCTAGGGATAGGTGGGGCCAACGTCCTGACTTTC. Its protein product is CASIAGLGIGGANVLTF.

This clone has only a few counts. V usage is TRBV6-1 and J usage is TRBJ2-2; TRBD2 matches 15 bases. The CDR3 has 16 residues. V dropped 4 bases and J dropped 5; count of bases not matched to a gene: 2. In germline, CDR1 is MNHNS, CDR2 SASEGT. CDR3 amino acids: CASSGGLAGGTGELFF. For the CDR3, the DNA is TGTGCCAGCAGTGGAGGACTAGCGGGAGGGACCGGGGAGCTGTTTTTT.

The sample holds a few counts of this clone. V and J are TRBV9 and TRBJ1-1, with D possibly being TRBD1 (5 bases). Trimming took off 2 bases at V and 6 bases at J, with 14 bases between the two ends. The length of the CDR3 is 14 residues. CDR1 is SGDLS and CDR2 is YYNGEE in the germline V gene. The chain's CDR3 is CASSVFLGGAEAFF. Written as DNA, the CDR3 is TGTGCCAGCAGCGTTTTTCTTGGAGGGGCTGAAGCTTTCTTT.

The chain joins TRBV6-1 to TRBJ1-1; 8 bases map to TRBD1. The trim removed 0 bases at V and 6 bases at J, leaving 3 bases unmatched. Germline V CDR1 and CDR2: MNHNS, SASEGT. The CDR3 consists of 14 residues. The CDR3: CASSEADRAAEAFF. The CDR3 DNA follows: TGTGCCAGCAGTGAAGCGGACAGGGCCGCTGAAGCTTTCTTT.

This rearrangement joins TRBV14 to TRBJ2-1; possibly TRBD1 for D (6 bases). This CDR3 region has 13 residues. The germline V gene encodes CDR1 SGHDN and CDR2 FVKESK. Deletions cut 4 bases from V and 9 bases from J, with 13 bases between. CDR3 region: CASSLSVRGEQFF. The CDR3 nucleotides read TGTGCCAGCAGCCTATCCGTCAGGGGTGAGCAGTTCTTC.

The chain carries TRBV30 and TRBJ2-2, with 12 bases identical to TRBD1. This CDR3 spans 16 amino acids. After removal of 5 bases from V and 3 bases from J, the junction contained 7 bases not matched to a gene. CDR1 GTSNPN and CDR2 SVGIG come from the germline V gene (reference sequence). The CDR3 region is CAWAPGTGGYTGELFF. CDR3 DNA: TGTGCCTGGGCGCCGGGGACAGGGGGCTACACCGGGGAGCTGTTTTTT.

This clone was counted once. The chain links TRBV4-1 to TRBJ1-6; 8 nucleotides align to TRBD1. V was pared by 5 bases and J by 6 bases, with 9 bases of the junction left unmatched. This CDR3 is 16 amino acids long. Germline lookup yields CDR1 MGHRA and CDR2 YSYEKL. The CDR3 loop is CASSFTQDRANSPLHF. The DNA for the CDR3 is TGCGCCAGCAGCTTCACGCAGGACAGGGCTAATTCACCCCTCCACTTT.

The chain couples TRBV9 to TRBJ2-1; 7 nucleotides line up with TRBD2. Germline-derived CDR1 and CDR2 are SGDLS and YYNGEE. The CDR3 length is 14 residues. Trimming cost V 2 bases and J 6 bases; bases outside gene matches: 5. The CDR3 reads CASSVAERGNEQFF. DNA for the CDR3: TGTGCCAGCAGCGTCGCCGAGCGGGGCAATGAGCAGTTCTTC.

A single count supports this clone. The chain couples TRBV5-5 to TRBJ1-5; 7 nucleotides match TRBD1. Germline V gene data show CDR1 as SGHKS and CDR2 as YYEKEE (reference sequence). The CDR3 runs 15 residues. J lost 7 bases, V lost 0 bases, and 7 bases had no gene match. The CDR3 loop is CASSLVWAGGQPQHF. CDR3 sequence (DNA): TGTGCCAGCAGCTTGGTTTGGGCAGGGGGGCAGCCCCAGCATTTT.